Presented here are 9 T cell receptor beta chains from one specimen sequenced in a study of cytomegalovirus exposure and HLA in healthy donors. PCR amplification relied on 60 Vbeta primers (plus 13 Jbeta primers). Clones were read by immunoSEQ multiplex PCR, and TCRdb kept only the in-frame ones, dropping some. The table shows tens of thousands of clones, with about 87% occurring only once. Sequenced material: PBMCs. The receptors here all came from a man aged 18 to 30 in good health and CMV-seronegative.

This chain uses TRBV18 with TRBJ1-2; perhaps TRBD1 as D (6 bases). This CDR3 is 13 amino acids long. Trimming left V 3 bases short and J 10 bases short, with 15 bases between. From germline, CDR1 is KGHSH and CDR2 LQKENI. The CDR3 is CASSPDRREVYTF. Written as DNA, the CDR3 is TGTGCCAGCTCACCTGACAGGCGAGAGGTCTACACCTTC.

This chain links TRBV7-3 with TRBJ2-3; TRBD2 matches at 9 bases. Germline values: CDR1 SGHTA, CDR2 FQGTGA. The CDR3 has 15 amino acids. V lost 5 bases, J lost 5 bases, and 8 bases stayed unmatched. The CDR3 DNA sequence: TGTGCCAGCAGCCAATTGGGCGGGGGGGGAGATACGCAGTATTTT. Translation gives CASSQLGGGGDTQYF.

The CDR3 spells CASSSGLPRFTGELFF. The DNA for the CDR3 is TGTGCCAGCAGCTCCGGACTACCACGTTTCACCGGGGAGCTGTTTTTT. The chain joins TRBV7-3 to TRBJ2-2, with D maybe TRBD2 (6 bases). This CDR3 is 16 amino acids long. Germline lookup yields CDR1 SGHTA and CDR2 FQGTGA. V was clipped by 4 bases and J by 4 bases, with 16 bases between them.

The chain employs TRBV7-9 and TRBJ1-1, with 7 bases fitting TRBD1. There are 15 residues in the CDR3. Germline lookup yields CDR1 SEHNR and CDR2 FQNEAQ (reference sequence). The trim removed 5 bases at V and 0 bases at J, leaving 6 bases unmatched. DNA of the CDR3: TGTGCCAGCAGCCCGCAGGGACAGCTGAACACTGAAGCTTTCTTT. This encodes CASSPQGQLNTEAFF.

V and J are TRBV29-1 and TRBJ2-3; 7 bases match TRBD1. After removal of 7 bases from V and 2 bases from J, the junction contained 9 bases not matched to a gene. This CDR3 has 14 residues. CDR1 and CDR2 (germline): SQVTM, ANQGSEA. The CDR3 spells CSGGQERLTDTQYF. DNA of the CDR3: TGCAGCGGAGGACAGGAGAGACTCACAGATACGCAGTATTTT.

This clone has only a few counts. The V and J genes are TRBV4-3 and TRBJ1-2; a weak D match, TRBD1 (6 bases). With 1 base removed from V and 3 bases from J, the gap between germline ends came to 15 bases. CDR1 is LGHNA and CDR2 is YSLEER in the germline V gene. This CDR3 region has 16 residues. CDR3 sequence (DNA): TGCGCCAGCAGCCAAGCCGTGGGGGCGCCGTACTATGGCTACACCTTC. Translation gives CASSQAVGAPYYGYTF.

V and J are TRBV7-9 and TRBJ1-4, with TRBD1 matching 11 bases. The V and J ends lost 2 bases and 5 bases, in that order; junction bases with no gene match: 10. CDR1 is SEHNR and CDR2 is FQNEAQ in the germline V gene (reference sequence). This CDR3 region has 18 residues. CDR3 DNA sequence: TGTGCCAGCAGCTTAAGAGGGGACAGGGGGATTGGAAATGAAAAACTGTTTTTT. As protein: CASSLRGDRGIGNEKLFF.

The chain has TRBV6-4 and TRBJ1-2; 10 positions match TRBD1. The germline gives CDR1 MRHNA, CDR2 SNTAGT. The ends lost 6 bases at V and 6 bases at J; junction bases unmatched: 10. The CDR3 runs 15 residues. The CDR3 DNA sequence: TGTGCCAGCAGACCAATCGGGACAGGGGTGGATGGCTACACCTTC. As protein: CASRPIGTGVDGYTF.

V usage is TRBV7-9 and J usage is TRBJ1-4, with D possibly TRBD1 on 5 matching bases. Germline V gene lookup returns CDR1 SEHNR and CDR2 FQNEAQ (reference sequence). V dropped 11 bases and J dropped 0 bases, with 13 bases sitting between them. This CDR3 is built from 14 residues. This CDR3 reads CAGSTVATNEKLFF. CDR3 DNA: TGTGCCGGATCGACAGTCGCAACTAATGAAAAACTGTTTTTT.